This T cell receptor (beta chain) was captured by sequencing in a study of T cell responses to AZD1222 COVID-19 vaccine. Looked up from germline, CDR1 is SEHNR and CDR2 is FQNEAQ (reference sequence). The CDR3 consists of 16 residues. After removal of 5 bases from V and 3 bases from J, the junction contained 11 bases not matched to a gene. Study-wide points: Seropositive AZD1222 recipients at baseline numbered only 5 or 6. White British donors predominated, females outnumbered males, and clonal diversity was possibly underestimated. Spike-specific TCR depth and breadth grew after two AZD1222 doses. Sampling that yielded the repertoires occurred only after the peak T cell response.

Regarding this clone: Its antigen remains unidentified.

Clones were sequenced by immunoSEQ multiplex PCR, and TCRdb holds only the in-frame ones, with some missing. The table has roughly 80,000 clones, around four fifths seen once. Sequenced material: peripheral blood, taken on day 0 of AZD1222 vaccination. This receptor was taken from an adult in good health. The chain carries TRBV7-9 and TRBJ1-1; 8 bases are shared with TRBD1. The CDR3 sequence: CASSPASGGRDTEAFF. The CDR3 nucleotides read TGTGCCAGCAGCCCCGCGTCAGGGGGCCGTGACACTGAAGCTTTCTTT.